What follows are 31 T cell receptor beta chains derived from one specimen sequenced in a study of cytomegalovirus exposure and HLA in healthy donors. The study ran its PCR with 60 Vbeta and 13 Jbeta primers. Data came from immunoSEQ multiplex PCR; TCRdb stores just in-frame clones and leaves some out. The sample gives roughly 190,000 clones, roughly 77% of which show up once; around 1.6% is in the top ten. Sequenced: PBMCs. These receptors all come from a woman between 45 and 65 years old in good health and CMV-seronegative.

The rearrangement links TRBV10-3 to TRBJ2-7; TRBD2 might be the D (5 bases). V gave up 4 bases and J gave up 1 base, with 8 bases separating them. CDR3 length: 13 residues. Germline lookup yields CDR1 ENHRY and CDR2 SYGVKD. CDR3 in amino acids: CAISGGFSYEQYF. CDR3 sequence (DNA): TGTGCCATCAGTGGAGGGTTTTCCTACGAGCAGTACTTC.

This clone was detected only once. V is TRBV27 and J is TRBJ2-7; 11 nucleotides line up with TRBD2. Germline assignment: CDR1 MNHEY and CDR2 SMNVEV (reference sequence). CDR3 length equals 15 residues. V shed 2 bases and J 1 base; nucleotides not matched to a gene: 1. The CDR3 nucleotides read TGTGCCAGCAGTTTAACTAGCGGGGGTTCCTACGAGCAGTACTTC. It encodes CASSLTSGGSYEQYF.

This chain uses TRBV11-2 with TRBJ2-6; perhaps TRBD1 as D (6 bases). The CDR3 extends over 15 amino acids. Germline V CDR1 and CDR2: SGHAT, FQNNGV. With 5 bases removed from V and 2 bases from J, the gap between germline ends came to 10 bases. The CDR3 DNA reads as TGTGCCAGCAGCCCAGCAGGGGCTGGGGCCAACGTCCTGACTTTC. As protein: CASSPAGAGANVLTF.

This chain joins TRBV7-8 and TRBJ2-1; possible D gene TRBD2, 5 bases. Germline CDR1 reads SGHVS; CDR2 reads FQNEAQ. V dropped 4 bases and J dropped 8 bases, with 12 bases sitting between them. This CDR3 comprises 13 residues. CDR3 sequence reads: CASSSSDLYEQFF. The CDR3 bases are TGTGCCAGCAGCTCCTCGGACTTGTATGAGCAGTTCTTC.

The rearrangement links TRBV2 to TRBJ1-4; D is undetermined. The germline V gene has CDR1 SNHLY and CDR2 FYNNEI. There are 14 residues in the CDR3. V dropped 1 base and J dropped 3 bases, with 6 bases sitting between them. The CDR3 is CASSEGQANEKLFF. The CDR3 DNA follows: TGTGCCAGCAGTGAAGGGCAGGCTAATGAAAAACTGTTTTTT.

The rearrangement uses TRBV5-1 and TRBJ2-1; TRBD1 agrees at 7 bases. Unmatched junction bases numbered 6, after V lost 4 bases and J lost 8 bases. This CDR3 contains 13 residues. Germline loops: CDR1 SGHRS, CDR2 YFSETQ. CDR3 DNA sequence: TGCGCCAGCAGCCGTGACAGGGTCGATGAGCAGTTCTTC. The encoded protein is CASSRDRVDEQFF.

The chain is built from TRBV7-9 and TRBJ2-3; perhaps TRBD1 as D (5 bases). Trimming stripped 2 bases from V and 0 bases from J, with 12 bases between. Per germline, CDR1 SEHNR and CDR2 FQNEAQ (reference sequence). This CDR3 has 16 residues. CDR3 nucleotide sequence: TGTGCCAGCAGCTTATTGGAGACAGCTAGCACAGATACGCAGTATTTT. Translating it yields CASSLLETASTDTQYF.

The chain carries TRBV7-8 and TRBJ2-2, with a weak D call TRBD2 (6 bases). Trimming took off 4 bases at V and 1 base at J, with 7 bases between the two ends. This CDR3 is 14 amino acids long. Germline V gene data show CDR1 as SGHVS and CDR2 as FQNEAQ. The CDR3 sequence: CASSSGLNTGELFF. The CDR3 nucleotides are TGTGCCAGCAGCTCGGGACTGAACACCGGGGAGCTGTTTTTT.

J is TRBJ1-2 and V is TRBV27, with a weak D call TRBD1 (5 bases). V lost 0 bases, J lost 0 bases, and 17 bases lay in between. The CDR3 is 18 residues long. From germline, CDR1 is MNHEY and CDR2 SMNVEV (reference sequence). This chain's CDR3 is CASSLSRGGDPANYGYTF. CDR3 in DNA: TGTGCCAGCAGTTTATCGCGGGGGGGGGACCCAGCTAACTATGGCTACACCTTC.

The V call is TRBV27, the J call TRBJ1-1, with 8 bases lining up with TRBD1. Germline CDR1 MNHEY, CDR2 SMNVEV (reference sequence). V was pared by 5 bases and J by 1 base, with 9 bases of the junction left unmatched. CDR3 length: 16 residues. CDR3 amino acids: CASSLNPGGANTEAFF. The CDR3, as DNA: TGTGCCAGCAGTCTCAACCCAGGGGGCGCGAACACTGAAGCTTTCTTT.

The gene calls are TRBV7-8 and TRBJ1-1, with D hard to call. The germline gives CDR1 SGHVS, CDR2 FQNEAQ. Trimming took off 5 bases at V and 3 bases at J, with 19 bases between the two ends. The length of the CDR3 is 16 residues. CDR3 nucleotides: TGTGCCAGCAGCCAAGTAGGAGTCCGACGGGACACTGAAGCTTTCTTT. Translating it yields CASSQVGVRRDTEAFF.

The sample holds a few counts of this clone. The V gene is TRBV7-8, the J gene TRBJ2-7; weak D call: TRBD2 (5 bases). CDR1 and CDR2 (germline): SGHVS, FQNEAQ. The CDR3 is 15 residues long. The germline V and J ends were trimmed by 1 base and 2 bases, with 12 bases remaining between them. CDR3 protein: CASSLEGVNPYEQYF. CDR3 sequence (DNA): TGTGCCAGCAGCTTAGAGGGAGTTAACCCCTACGAGCAGTACTTC.

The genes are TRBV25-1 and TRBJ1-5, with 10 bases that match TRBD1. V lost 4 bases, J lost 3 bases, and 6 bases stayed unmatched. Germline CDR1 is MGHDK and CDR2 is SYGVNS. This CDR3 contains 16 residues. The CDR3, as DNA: TGTGCCAGCAGTGGGGGACAGGGGACCTTCAATCAGCCCCAGCATTTT. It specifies CASSGGQGTFNQPQHF.

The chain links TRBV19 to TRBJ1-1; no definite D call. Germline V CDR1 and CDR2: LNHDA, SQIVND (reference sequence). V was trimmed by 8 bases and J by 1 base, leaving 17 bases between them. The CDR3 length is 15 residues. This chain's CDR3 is CASLRKNRGNTEAFF. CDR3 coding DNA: TGTGCCAGTTTACGTAAAAACCGGGGGAACACTGAAGCTTTCTTT.

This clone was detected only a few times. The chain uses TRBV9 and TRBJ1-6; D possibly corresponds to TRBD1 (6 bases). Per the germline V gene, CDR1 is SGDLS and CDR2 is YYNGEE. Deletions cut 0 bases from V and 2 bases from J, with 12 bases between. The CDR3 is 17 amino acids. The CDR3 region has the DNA TGTGCCAGCAGCGTAGAGGGGGATCTTACCTATAATTCACCCCTCCACTTT. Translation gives CASSVEGDLTYNSPLHF. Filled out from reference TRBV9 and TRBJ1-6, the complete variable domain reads DSGVTQTPKHLITATGQRVTLRCSPRSGDLSVYWYQQSLDQGLQFLIQYYNGEERAKGNILERFSAQQFPDLHSELNLSSLELGDSALYFCASSVEGDLTYNSPLHFGNGTRLTVT.

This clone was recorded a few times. The CDR3 DNA reads as TGCGCCAGCAGCTTGGTGGAGAGCACTGAAGCTTTCTTT. This encodes CASSLVESTEAFF. The rearrangement links TRBV5-1 to TRBJ1-1; no firm D call. Trimming stripped 0 bases from V and 4 bases from J, with 7 bases between. Germline CDR1 reads SGHRS; CDR2 reads YFSETQ. There are 13 residues in the CDR3.

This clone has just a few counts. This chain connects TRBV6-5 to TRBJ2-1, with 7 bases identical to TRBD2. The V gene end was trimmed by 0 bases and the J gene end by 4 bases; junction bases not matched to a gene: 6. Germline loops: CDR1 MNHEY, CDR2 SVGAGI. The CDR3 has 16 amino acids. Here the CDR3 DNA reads TGTGCCAGCAGTTACTCTTGGGGGGGGAATTACAATGAGCAGTTCTTC. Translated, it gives CASSYSWGGNYNEQFF.

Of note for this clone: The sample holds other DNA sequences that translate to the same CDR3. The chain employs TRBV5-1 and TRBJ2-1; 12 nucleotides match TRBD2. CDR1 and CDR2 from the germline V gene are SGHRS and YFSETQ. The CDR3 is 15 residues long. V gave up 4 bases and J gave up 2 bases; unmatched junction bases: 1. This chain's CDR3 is CASSLAGGTYNEQFF. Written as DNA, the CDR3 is TGCGCCAGCAGCCTAGCGGGAGGGACCTACAATGAGCAGTTCTTC.

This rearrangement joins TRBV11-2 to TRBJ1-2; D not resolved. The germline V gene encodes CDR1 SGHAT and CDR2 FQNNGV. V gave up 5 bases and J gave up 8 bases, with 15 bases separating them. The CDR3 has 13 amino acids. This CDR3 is CASSRGGSRGYTF. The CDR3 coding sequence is TGTGCCAGCAGCCGAGGAGGGAGTAGGGGCTACACCTTC.

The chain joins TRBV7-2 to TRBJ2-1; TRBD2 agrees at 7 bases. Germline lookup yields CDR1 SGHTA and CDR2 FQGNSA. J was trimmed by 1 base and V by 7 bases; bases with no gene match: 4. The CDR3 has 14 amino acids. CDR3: CASTSGGSYNEQFF. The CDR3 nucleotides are TGTGCCAGCACCTCGGGGGGTTCCTACAATGAGCAGTTCTTC.

CDR3 in amino acids: CASSLLDRGTPQHF. The CDR3 DNA follows: TGTGCCAGCAGTCTCCTGGACAGGGGTACGCCCCAGCATTTT. This chain joins TRBV28 and TRBJ1-5, with 9 positions matching TRBD1. Trimming cost V 5 bases and J 9 bases; bases outside gene matches: 8. The CDR3 loop spans 14 amino acids. CDR1 MDHEN and CDR2 SYDVKM come from the germline V gene.

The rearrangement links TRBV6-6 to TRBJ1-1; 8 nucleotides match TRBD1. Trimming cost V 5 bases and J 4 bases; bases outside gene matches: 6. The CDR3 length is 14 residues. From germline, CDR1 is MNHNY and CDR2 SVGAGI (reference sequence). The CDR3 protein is CASSPDRVGTEAFF. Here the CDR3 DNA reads TGTGCCAGCAGTCCGGACAGGGTGGGCACTGAAGCTTTCTTT.

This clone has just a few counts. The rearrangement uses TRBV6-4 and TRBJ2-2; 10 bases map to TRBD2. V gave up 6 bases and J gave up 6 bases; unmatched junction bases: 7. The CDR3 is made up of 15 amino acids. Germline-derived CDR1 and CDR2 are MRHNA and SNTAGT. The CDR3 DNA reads TGTGCCAGCAGCGCCAGCGGGGGGGCCGCCGGGGAGCTGTTTTTT. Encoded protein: CASSASGGAAGELFF.

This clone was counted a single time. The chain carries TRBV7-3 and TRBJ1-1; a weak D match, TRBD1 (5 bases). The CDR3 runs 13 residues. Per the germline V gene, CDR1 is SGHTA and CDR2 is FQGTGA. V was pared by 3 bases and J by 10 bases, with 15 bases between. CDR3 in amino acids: CASSLVRGGGAFF. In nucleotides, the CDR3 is TGTGCCAGCAGCTTGGTGCGGGGGGGTGGAGCTTTCTTT. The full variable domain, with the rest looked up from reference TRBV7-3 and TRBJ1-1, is GAGVSQTPSNKVTEKGKYVELRCDPISGHTALYWYRQSLGQGPEFLIYFQGTGAADDSGLPNDRFFAVRPEGSVSTLKIQRTERGDSAVYLCASSLVRGGGAFFGQGTRLTVV.

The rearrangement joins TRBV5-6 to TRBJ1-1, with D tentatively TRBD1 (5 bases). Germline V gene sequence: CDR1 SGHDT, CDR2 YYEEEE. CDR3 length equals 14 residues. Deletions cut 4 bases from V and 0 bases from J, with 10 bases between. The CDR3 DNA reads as TGTGCCAGCAGCCGGGGGGTCATGAACACTGAAGCTTTCTTT. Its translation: CASSRGVMNTEAFF.

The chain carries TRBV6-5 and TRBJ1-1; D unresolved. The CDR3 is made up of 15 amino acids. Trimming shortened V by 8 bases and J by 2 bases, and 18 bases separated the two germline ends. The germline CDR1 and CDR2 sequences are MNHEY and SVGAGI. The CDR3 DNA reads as TGTGCCAGCGGCCCCCCCACAGAAATCAACACTGAAGCTTTCTTT. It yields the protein CASGPPTEINTEAFF.

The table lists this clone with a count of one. In DNA, the CDR3 is TGCGCCAGCAGCTTTTTCATGGGACAGAACCTCCACGAGCAGTACTTC. This gives the protein CASSFFMGQNLHEQYF. The chain employs TRBV5-1 and TRBJ2-7, with 7 nucleotides matching TRBD1. The J segment lost 5 bases and the V segment lost 2 bases, leaving 13 bases of the junction unmatched. Germline V gives CDR1 SGHRS, CDR2 YFSETQ. The CDR3 runs to 16 residues.

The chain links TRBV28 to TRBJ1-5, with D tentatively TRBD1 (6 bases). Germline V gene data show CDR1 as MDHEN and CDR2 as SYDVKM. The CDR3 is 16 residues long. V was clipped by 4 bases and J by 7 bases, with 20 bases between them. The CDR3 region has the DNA TGTGCCAGCAGTTCGGCAGGAAAGACAGGTCAGCAGCCCCAGCATTTT. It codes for CASSSAGKTGQQPQHF.

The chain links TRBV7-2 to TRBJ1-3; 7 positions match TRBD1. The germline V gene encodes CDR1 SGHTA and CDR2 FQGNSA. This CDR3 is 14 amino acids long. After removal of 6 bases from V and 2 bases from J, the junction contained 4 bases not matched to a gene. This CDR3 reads CASRQTGTGNTIYF. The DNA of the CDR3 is TGTGCCAGCAGACAGACAGGGACTGGAAACACCATATATTTT.

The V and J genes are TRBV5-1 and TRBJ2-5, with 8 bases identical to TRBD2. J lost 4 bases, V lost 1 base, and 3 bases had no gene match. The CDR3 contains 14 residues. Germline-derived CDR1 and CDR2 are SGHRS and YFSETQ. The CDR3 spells CASSLPAGVETQYF. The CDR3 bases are TGCGCCAGCAGCTTGCCAGCGGGAGTAGAGACCCAGTACTTC.

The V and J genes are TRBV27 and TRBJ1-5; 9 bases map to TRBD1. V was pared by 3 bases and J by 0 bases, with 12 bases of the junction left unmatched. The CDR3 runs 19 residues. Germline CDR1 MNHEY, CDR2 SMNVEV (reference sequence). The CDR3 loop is CASSLSGQGGLYSNQPQHF. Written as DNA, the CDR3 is TGTGCCAGCAGTTTGTCGGGACAGGGAGGACTCTATAGCAATCAGCCCCAGCATTTT.